Below are 31 T cell receptor beta chains sequenced from a single sample in a study of blood T cell repertoires in COVID-19. Assay used: immunoSEQ multiplex PCR; TCRdb lists only in-frame clones, some missing. The sample has about 160,000 clones, 65% to 80% seen once. The sequencing input was peripheral blood. These receptors all stem from a man in his sixties with acute or convalescent COVID-19.

The V and J genes are TRBV6-1 and TRBJ1-3, with D possibly TRBD1 on 5 matching bases. CDR3 size: 19 residues. Germline V gene data show CDR1 as MNHNS and CDR2 as SASEGT. Deletions cut 3 bases from V and 0 bases from J, with 21 bases between. CDR3 coding DNA: TGTGCCAGCAGTGATAGGACAAGCCCTCACCTATTCTCTGGAAACACCATATATTTT. It codes for CASSDRTSPHLFSGNTIYF.

V and J are TRBV4-1 and TRBJ2-7; perhaps TRBD2 as D (6 bases). CDR3 length: 16 residues. Trimming cost V 0 bases and J 2 bases, with 14 bases left between them. From germline, CDR1 is MGHRA and CDR2 YSYEKL. As DNA, the CDR3 is TGCGCCAGCAGCCAAGATGAGGGACTCGTTACCTACGAGCAGTACTTC. Encoded protein: CASSQDEGLVTYEQYF.

The chain joins TRBV4-3 to TRBJ2-7; D might be TRBD1 (5 bases). CDR1 and CDR2 from the germline V gene are LGHNA and YSLEER. Trimming shortened V by 0 bases and J by 3 bases, and 12 bases separated the two germline ends. The length of the CDR3 is 15 residues. The CDR3 region has the DNA TGCGCCAGCAGCCAAGAGGGGAAGGGGTACTACGAGCAGTACTTC. It encodes CASSQEGKGYYEQYF.

This chain uses TRBV29-1 with TRBJ2-1; 10 nucleotides line up with TRBD1. Germline assignment: CDR1 SQVTM and CDR2 ANQGSEA. Germline trimming cut 2 bases from V and 4 bases from J; bases unmatched to any gene: 5. CDR3 length equals 15 residues. The CDR3: CSVEFRDRGYNEQFF. CDR3 nucleotide sequence: TGCAGCGTTGAATTCCGGGACAGGGGTTACAATGAGCAGTTCTTC.

The table lists this clone with a count of one. The chain links TRBV5-8 to TRBJ1-2; 10 nucleotides agree with TRBD1. The CDR3 spans 15 residues. Germline trimming cut 4 bases from V and 5 bases from J; bases unmatched to any gene: 8. CDR1 is SGHTS, CDR2 YDEGEE, per germline. CDR3 nucleotide sequence: TGTGCCAGCAGCCGGGGACAGGGGTTGATGTATGGCTACACCTTC. This translates into CASSRGQGLMYGYTF.

The chain links TRBV3-1 (or the pseudogene TRBV3-2) to TRBJ2-5, with TRBD1 identical over 11 bases. Germline CDR1 is LGHDT and CDR2 is YNNKEL (reference sequence). The V gene end was trimmed by 3 bases and the J gene end by 6 bases; junction bases not matched to a gene: 6. The CDR3 has 15 residues. CDR3 sequence reads: CASSHPGQGDKTQYF. CDR3 in DNA: TGTGCCAGCAGCCATCCGGGACAGGGGGATAAGACCCAGTACTTC.

The rearrangement uses TRBV2 and TRBJ1-6; D may be TRBD1 (5 bases). The V gene's germline CDR1 is SNHLY and CDR2 FYNNEI. V was cut by 5 bases and J by 5 bases, with 16 bases left in between. The CDR3 spans 16 residues. CDR3 region: CASSPEFQGNNSPLHF. The CDR3, as DNA: TGTGCCAGCAGTCCCGAATTTCAGGGCAATAATTCACCCCTCCACTTT.

J is TRBJ2-7 and V is TRBV4-3; D call uncertain. Trimming removed 0 bases from V and 5 bases from J, with 8 bases in between. Germline CDR1 is LGHNA and CDR2 is YSLEER. The CDR3 runs 13 residues. In DNA form, the CDR3 reads TGCGCCAGCAGCCAAGATAATCTCCACGAGCAGTACTTC. Protein sequence: CASSQDNLHEQYF.

This clone was counted a single time. DNA for the CDR3: TGCGCCAGCAGCGCCACAGGTGACGCTGGAAACACCATATATTTT. Its translation: CASSATGDAGNTIYF. The gene calls are TRBV5-1 and TRBJ1-3; D is possibly TRBD1 (5 bases). The CDR3 contains 15 residues. With 4 bases removed from V and 2 bases from J, the gap between germline ends came to 13 bases. CDR1 is SGHRS and CDR2 is YFSETQ in the germline V gene.

V and J are TRBV28 and TRBJ1-5, with D possibly being TRBD1 (5 bases). The germline V gene encodes CDR1 MDHEN and CDR2 SYDVKM. Trimming removed 5 bases at V and 8 bases at J, with 19 bases between. The CDR3 is 15 amino acids. CDR3 DNA sequence: TGTGCCAGCAGTCCGGGACGAAGTAGCGGGGAGCCCCAGCATTTT. The encoded protein is CASSPGRSSGEPQHF.

The chain recombines TRBV5-8 with TRBJ1-1, with 9 bases lining up with TRBD1. V lost 1 base to trimming and J lost 1 base; unmatched junction nucleotides: 8. Per the germline V gene, CDR1 is SGHTS and CDR2 is YDEGEE. The CDR3 has 17 residues. The CDR3 loop is CASSLLTGGWRNTEAFF. The CDR3 DNA is TGTGCCAGCAGCTTGCTAACAGGGGGCTGGAGGAACACTGAAGCTTTCTTT.

This rearrangement joins TRBV4-1 to TRBJ1-1, with 9 nucleotides matching TRBD1. The junction had 7 bases not matched to a gene; V was cut back by 1 base and J by 10 bases. This CDR3 has 14 residues. CDR1 is MGHRA and CDR2 is YSYEKL in the germline V gene. CDR3 DNA: TGCGCCAGCAGCCAAGGACAGGGGGACCGTGGAGCTTTCTTT. Translating it yields CASSQGQGDRGAFF.

A few counts support this clone. This chain links TRBV4-2 with TRBJ2-7; 7 bases are a match to TRBD2. V was clipped by 1 base and J by 2 bases; unmatched bases: 5. Germline-derived CDR1 and CDR2 are LGHNA and YNFKEQ. CDR3 length: 15 amino acids. The CDR3 region has the DNA TGTGCCAGCAGCCAAGCCGGGACTACCACCTACGAGCAGTACTTC. Amino acid sequence: CASSQAGTTTYEQYF.

The rearrangement links TRBV19 to TRBJ2-3; TRBD1 matches 9 bases. This CDR3 is 15 amino acids long. The V and J ends lost 3 bases and 3 bases, in that order; junction bases with no gene match: 4. Germline V gene sequence: CDR1 LNHDA, CDR2 SQIVND (reference sequence). The CDR3 coding sequence is TGTGCCAGTAGTATCCGGGACAGGGTGACAGATACGCAGTATTTT. It codes for CASSIRDRVTDTQYF.

V and J are TRBV6-5 and TRBJ1-1, with D perhaps matching TRBD1 (5 bases). Germline-derived CDR1 and CDR2 are MNHEY and SVGAGI. This CDR3 region has 14 residues. V lost 4 bases and J lost 5, with 14 bases in between. The CDR3 DNA reads TGTGCCAGCAGTTCATTAGGGGCGGGGACTGAAGCTTTCTTT. Translation gives CASSSLGAGTEAFF.

This chain joins TRBV4-1 and TRBJ1-2, with 8 bases matching TRBD1. The germline gives CDR1 MGHRA, CDR2 YSYEKL. The CDR3 has 12 residues. V lost 3 bases, J lost 7 bases, and 1 base stayed unmatched. The CDR3, as DNA: TGCGCCAGCAGCCAGACAGGGGCTGGCTACACCTTC. This sequence encodes CASSQTGAGYTF.

The table lists this clone with a few counts. The chain joins TRBV9 to TRBJ1-2; 7 positions agree with TRBD1. The CDR3 length is 14 residues. Germline trimming cut 4 bases from V and 4 bases from J; bases unmatched to any gene: 7. Per the germline V gene, CDR1 is SGDLS and CDR2 is YYNGEE. The CDR3 reads CASSPGGGFYGYTF. The CDR3 DNA sequence: TGTGCCAGCAGCCCAGGAGGGGGCTTCTATGGCTACACCTTC.

The chain carries TRBV15 and TRBJ1-3, with TRBD1 matching over 9 bases. Trimming removed 3 bases from V and 4 bases from J; junction bases left unmatched: 10. The V gene's germline CDR1 is LNHNV and CDR2 YYDKDF (reference sequence). The CDR3 extends over 17 amino acids. The CDR3: CATSRSMLGQGGNTIYF. The CDR3 nucleotides are TGTGCCACCAGCAGGTCGATGCTGGGACAGGGAGGAAACACCATATATTTT.

The V and J genes are TRBV9 and TRBJ2-1, with 9 bases aligning to TRBD1. V shed 4 bases, J shed 8 bases, and the junction held 7 bases outside the gene matches. The CDR3 has 14 residues. Germline lookup yields CDR1 SGDLS and CDR2 YYNGEE. CDR3 nucleotide sequence: TGTGCCAGCAGCTGGGACAGGGACGACGATGAGCAGTTCTTC. Translation: CASSWDRDDDEQFF.

The V gene is TRBV7-8, the J gene TRBJ2-7; 9 bases are a match to TRBD1. The germline gives CDR1 SGHVS, CDR2 FQNEAQ. V trimming: 5 bases; J trimming: 1 base; junction bases outside the gene matches: 6. The length of the CDR3 is 15 residues. The CDR3 sequence: CASSLNRGHSYEQYF. CDR3 nucleotide sequence: TGTGCCAGCAGCCTGAACAGGGGGCATTCCTACGAGCAGTACTTC. The complete variable domain, with remaining parts taken from reference TRBV7-8 and TRBJ2-7, reads GAGVSQSPRYKVAKRGQDVALRCDPISGHVSLFWYQQALGQGPEFLTYFQNEAQLDKSGLPSDRFFAERPEGSVSTLKIQRTQQEDSAVYLCASSLNRGHSYEQYFGPGTRLTVT.

CDR3 protein: CSARDRGNEQFF. The DNA of the CDR3 is TGCAGCGCCCGGGACAGGGGAAATGAGCAGTTCTTC. The chain is built from TRBV29-1 and TRBJ2-1, with TRBD1 identical over 10 bases. This CDR3 region has 12 residues. V dropped 7 bases and J dropped 7; count of bases not matched to a gene: 4. In germline, CDR1 is SQVTM, CDR2 ANQGSEA.

This clone was observed a single time. V gene TRBV5-4 combines with J gene TRBJ2-7; TRBD1 matches 10 bases. Unmatched junction bases numbered 7, after V lost 4 bases and J lost 6 bases. CDR1 is SGHNT and CDR2 is YYREEE in the germline V gene (reference sequence). The CDR3 length is 14 residues. CDR3 nucleotides: TGTGCCAGCAGCCACCGGGACAGGGGATCCGAGCAGTACTTC. Residues: CASSHRDRGSEQYF.

Worth noting for this clone: Germline is not matched at one junction end, which may reflect a read error. V gene TRBV20-1 combines with J gene TRBJ2-3; TRBD1 matches 11 bases. Germline lookup yields CDR1 DFQATT and CDR2 SNEGSKA (reference sequence). The CDR3 is made up of 11 amino acids. DNA of the CDR3: TGCAGTGCTTCCCGGGACAGGGGGATAGATTTT. Residues: CSASRDRGIDF.

The chain carries TRBV5-4 and TRBJ2-2, with D hard to call. Germline V lookup: CDR1 SGHNT, CDR2 YYREEE (reference sequence). V was clipped by 0 bases and J by 5 bases, with 11 bases between them. The CDR3 length is 15 residues. The CDR3 here is CASSLGSPGTGELFF. The CDR3 DNA reads as TGTGCCAGCAGCTTGGGCAGCCCAGGAACCGGGGAGCTGTTTTTT.

This clone has more than one count but fewer than ten. The chain carries TRBV7-6 and TRBJ2-1; D is perhaps TRBD1 (6 bases). Germline V gives CDR1 SGHVS, CDR2 FNYEAQ. V was trimmed by 4 bases and J by 2 bases, leaving 9 bases between them. This CDR3 is 14 amino acids long. The DNA of the CDR3 is TGTGCCAGCAGCTCGACAGGAACCTACAATGAGCAGTTCTTC. Protein product: CASSSTGTYNEQFF.

About this clone itself: Germline and junction disagree at one end, which may indicate a read error. The chain carries TRBV3-1 (or the pseudogene TRBV3-2) and TRBJ1-1; tentative D call: TRBD1 (6 bases). CDR1 LGHDT and CDR2 YNNKEL come from the germline V gene (reference sequence). There are 15 residues in the CDR3. CDR3 protein: CASTQNTGPNTEAFF. Written as DNA, the CDR3 is TGTGCCAGCACCCAAAACACAGGGCCGAACACTGAAGCTTTCTTT.

The V and J genes are TRBV11-2 and TRBJ2-2, with 7 bases aligning to TRBD2. The V segment lost 3 bases and the J segment 5 bases; nucleotides outside the gene matches: 3. Germline CDR1 and CDR2: SGHAT and FQNNGV. This CDR3 contains 14 residues. CDR3 residues: CASSLRGGTGELFF. The CDR3 DNA reads TGTGCCAGCAGCTTGAGGGGAGGGACCGGGGAGCTGTTTTTT. Full variable domain (rest looked up from reference TRBV11-2 and TRBJ2-2): EAGVAQSPRYKIIEKRQSVAFWCNPISGHATLYWYQQILGQGPKLLIQFQNNGVVDDSQLPKDRFSAERLKGVDSTLKIQPAKLEDSAVYLCASSLRGGTGELFFGEGSRLTVL.

V is TRBV5-1 and J is TRBJ1-2; a weak D match, TRBD1 (5 bases). The V gene lost 0 bases and the J gene lost 6 bases, with 15 bases spanning the gap. The CDR3 loop spans 15 amino acids. Per germline, CDR1 SGHRS and CDR2 YFSETQ. CDR3 amino acids: CASSLASQGGNGYTF. The CDR3 DNA reads TGCGCCAGCAGCTTGGCCTCTCAGGGAGGGAATGGCTACACCTTC.

This clone was seen once. The chain carries TRBV2 and TRBJ1-6, with D maybe TRBD1 (5 bases). CDR1 and CDR2 from the germline V gene are SNHLY and FYNNEI. Trimming removed 6 bases from V and 8 bases from J, with 8 bases in between. The CDR3 contains 12 residues. CDR3 sequence: CASRGVDSPLHF. The CDR3 DNA reads TGTGCCAGCAGAGGGGTAGATTCACCCCTCCACTTT.

The chain uses TRBV12-3 or TRBV12-4 and TRBJ2-7; perhaps TRBD2 as D (5 bases). Trimming cost V 3 bases and J 1 base, with 7 bases left between them. This CDR3 has 13 residues. In DNA, the CDR3 is TGTGCCAGCAGTTTTGGCGGGTCCTACGAGCAGTACTTC. It encodes CASSFGGSYEQYF.

This chain joins TRBV18 and TRBJ2-7; D is perhaps TRBD2 (5 bases). This CDR3 comprises 19 residues. Per germline, CDR1 KGHSH and CDR2 LQKENI. V was cut by 0 bases and J by 8 bases, with 29 bases left in between. The CDR3 reads CASSPPVFEGYVDASKQYF. In DNA, the CDR3 is TGTGCCAGCTCACCACCGGTTTTTGAGGGCTACGTCGATGCGTCGAAGCAGTACTTC.